These T cell receptor beta chains were read from a single sample in a study of blood T cells in healthy people across ages. Using its own MiXCR run on the 5' RACE reads, TCRdb lists one record per CDR3 protein. The sample lists 1.5 million to 2 million distinct CDR3 sequences, about 39% occurring once. Sequencing used blood. Receptors originate from a human donor in good health. Both conserved end residues are part of each CDR3. D genes are given only for firm matches. Some rows mark clone size as missing; the rest say once, few, many or name a class of expanded clone.

v_call	d_call	j_call	clone_size	cdr3_nt	cdr3_aa
TRBV29-1	TRBD1	TRBJ1-2	.	TGCAGCGTTGTACAGGGGGCTTTTGGCTACACCTTC	CSVVQGAFGYTF
TRBV2	.	TRBJ2-1	.	TGTGCCAGCAGCAGCAAGGGCAGCTACAATGAGCAGTTCTTC	CASSSKGSYNEQFF
TRBV20-1	.	TRBJ2-5	.	TGCAGTGCTAGCGCAGGGCCCCAAGAGACCCAGTACTTC	CSASAGPQETQYF
TRBV6-2/TRBV6-3	.	TRBJ2-4	.	TGTGCCAGCAGGGGAGGGGGGCAGGCCAAAAACATTCAGTACTTC	CASRGGGQAKNIQYF
TRBV10-3	TRBD1	TRBJ2-5	.	TGTGCCATCAGTCGGGACAGGTGGGAGACCCAGTACTTC	CAISRDRWETQYF
TRBV7-9	TRBD1	TRBJ1-2	.	TGTACCAGCTGCCAGGGGGCGGGCTATGGCTACACCTTC	CTSCQGAGYGYTF
TRBV2	TRBD2	TRBJ2-7	.	TGTGCCAGCAAGGACCCCGGGACTAGCGACTTCAAGCAGTACTTC	CASKDPGTSDFKQYF
TRBV4-3	.	TRBJ2-7	.	TGCGCCAGCAGCCAAGAAATAGCCCCGTCCTACGAGCAGTACTTC	CASSQEIAPSYEQYF
TRBV12-5	.	TRBJ2-1	many	TGTGCTAGTGGTTTAAACAATGAGCAGTTCTTC	CASGLNNEQFF
TRBV15	.	TRBJ2-1	many	TGTGCCACCAGCAGAAGCGTAGCCTACAATGAGCAGTTCTTC	CATSRSVAYNEQFF
TRBV20-1	.	TRBJ1-2	.	TGCAGTGCTAGAGCCGCAGGGTATGGCTACACCTTC	CSARAAGYGYTF
TRBV20-1	.	TRBJ1-4	once	TGCAGTGCTCCAAACCGGGCCGGGAATGAAAAACTGTTTTTT	CSAPNRAGNEKLFF
TRBV12-3/TRBV12-4	TRBD1	TRBJ1-2	few	TGTGCCAGCAGCTATACAGGGGGCACCTATGGCTACACCTTC	CASSYTGGTYGYTF
TRBV15	.	TRBJ1-1	.	TGTGCCACCAGCAGAGAGGGGTGGGGGAACACTGAAGCTTTCTTT	CATSREGWGNTEAFF
TRBV29-1	.	TRBJ2-7	.	TGCAGCGTGAGGGGGACCGGTGCATCCGAGCAGTACTTC	CSVRGTGASEQYF
TRBV5-5	.	TRBJ2-7	many	TGTGCCAGCAGCTTGGCCAGCGGACCCTACGAGCAGTACTTC	CASSLASGPYEQYF
TRBV11-2	.	TRBJ2-6	.	TGTGCCAGCAGCTTTCAGCCCTCAGGGGCCAACGTCCTGACTTTC	CASSFQPSGANVLTF